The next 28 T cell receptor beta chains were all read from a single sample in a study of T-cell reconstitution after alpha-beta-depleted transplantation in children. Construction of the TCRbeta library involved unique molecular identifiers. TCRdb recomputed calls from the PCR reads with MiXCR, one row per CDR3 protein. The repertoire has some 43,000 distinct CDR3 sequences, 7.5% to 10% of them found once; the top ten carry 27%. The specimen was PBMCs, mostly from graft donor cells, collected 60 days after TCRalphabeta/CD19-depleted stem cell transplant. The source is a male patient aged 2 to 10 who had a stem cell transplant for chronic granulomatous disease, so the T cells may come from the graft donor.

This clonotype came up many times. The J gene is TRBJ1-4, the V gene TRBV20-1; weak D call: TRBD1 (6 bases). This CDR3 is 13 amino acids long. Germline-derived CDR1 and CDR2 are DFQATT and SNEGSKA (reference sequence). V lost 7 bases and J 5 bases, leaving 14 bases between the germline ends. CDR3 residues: CSGAQGGNEKLFF. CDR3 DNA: TGCAGTGGCGCACAGGGCGGAAATGAAAAACTGTTTTTT.

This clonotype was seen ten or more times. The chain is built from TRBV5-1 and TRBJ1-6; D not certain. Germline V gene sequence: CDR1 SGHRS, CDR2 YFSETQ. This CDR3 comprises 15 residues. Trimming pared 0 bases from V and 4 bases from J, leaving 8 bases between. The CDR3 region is CASSLDPRYNSPLHF. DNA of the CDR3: TGCGCCAGCAGCTTGGATCCCCGATATAATTCACCCCTCCACTTT.

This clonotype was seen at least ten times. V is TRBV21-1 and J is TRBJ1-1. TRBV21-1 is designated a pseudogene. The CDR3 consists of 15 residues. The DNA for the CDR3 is TGTGCCAGCAGCAAGGCCCTGCATCTGGGGACTGAAGCTTTCTTT. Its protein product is CASSKALHLGTEAFF.

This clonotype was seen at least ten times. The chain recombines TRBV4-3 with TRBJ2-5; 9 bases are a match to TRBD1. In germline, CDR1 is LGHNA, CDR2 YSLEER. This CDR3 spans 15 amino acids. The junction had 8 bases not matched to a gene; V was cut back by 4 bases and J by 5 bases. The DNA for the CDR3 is TGCGCCAGCAGCCGTGGACAGGGGTTGGCCGAGACCCAGTACTTC. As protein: CASSRGQGLAETQYF.

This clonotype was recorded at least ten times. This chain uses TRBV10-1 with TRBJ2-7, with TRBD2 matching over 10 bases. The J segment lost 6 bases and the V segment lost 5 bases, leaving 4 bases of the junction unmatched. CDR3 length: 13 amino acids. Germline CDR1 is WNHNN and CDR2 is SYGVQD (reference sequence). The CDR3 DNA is TGCGCCAGCAGTCTCACTAGCGGGACCGAGCAGTACTTC. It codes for CASSLTSGTEQYF.

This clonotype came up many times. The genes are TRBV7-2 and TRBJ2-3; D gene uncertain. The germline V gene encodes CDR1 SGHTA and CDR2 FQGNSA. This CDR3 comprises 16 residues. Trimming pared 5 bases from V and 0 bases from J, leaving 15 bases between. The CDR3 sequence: CASSPQTGDSTDTQYF. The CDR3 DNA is TGTGCCAGCAGCCCCCAGACTGGAGACAGCACAGATACGCAGTATTTT.

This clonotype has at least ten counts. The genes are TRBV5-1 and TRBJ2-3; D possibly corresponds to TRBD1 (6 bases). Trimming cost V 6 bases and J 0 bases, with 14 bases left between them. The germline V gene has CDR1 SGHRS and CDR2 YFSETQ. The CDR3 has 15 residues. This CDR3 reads CASKETGYSTDTQYF. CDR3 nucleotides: TGCGCCAGCAAAGAGACAGGATACAGCACAGATACGCAGTATTTT.

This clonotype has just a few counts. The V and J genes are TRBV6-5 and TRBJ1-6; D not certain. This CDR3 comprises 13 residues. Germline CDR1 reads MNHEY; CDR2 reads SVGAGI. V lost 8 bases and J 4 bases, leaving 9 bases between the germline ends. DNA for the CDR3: TGTGCCAGCGCCGGACGGTATAATTCACCCCTCCACTTT. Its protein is CASAGRYNSPLHF.

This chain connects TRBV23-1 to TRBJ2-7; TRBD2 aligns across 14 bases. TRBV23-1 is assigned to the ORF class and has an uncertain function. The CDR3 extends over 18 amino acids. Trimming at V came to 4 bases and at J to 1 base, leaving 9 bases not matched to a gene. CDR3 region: CASSLNWTSGRRSYEQYF. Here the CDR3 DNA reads TGCGCCAGCAGTCTCAATTGGACTAGCGGGAGGAGGTCCTACGAGCAGTACTTC.

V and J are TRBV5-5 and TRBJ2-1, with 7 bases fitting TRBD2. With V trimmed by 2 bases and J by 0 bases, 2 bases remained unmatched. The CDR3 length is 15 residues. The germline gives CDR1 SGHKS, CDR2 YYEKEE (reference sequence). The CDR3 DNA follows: TGTGCCAGCAGCTTTAGCGGGCTCTCCTACAATGAGCAGTTCTTC. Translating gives CASSFSGLSYNEQFF.

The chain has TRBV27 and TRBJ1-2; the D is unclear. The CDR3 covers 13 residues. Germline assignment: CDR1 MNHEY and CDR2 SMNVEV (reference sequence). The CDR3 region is CVSSYGRDYGYTF. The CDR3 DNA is TGTGTTAGCAGTTACGGGCGGGACTATGGCTACACCTTC.

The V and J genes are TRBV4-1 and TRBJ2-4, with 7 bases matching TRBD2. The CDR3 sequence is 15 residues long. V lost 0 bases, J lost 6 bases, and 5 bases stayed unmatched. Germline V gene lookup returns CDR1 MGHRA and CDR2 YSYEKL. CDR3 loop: CASSQDDGGRNIQYF. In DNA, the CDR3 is TGCGCCAGCAGCCAAGATGATGGCGGGAGAAACATTCAGTACTTC.

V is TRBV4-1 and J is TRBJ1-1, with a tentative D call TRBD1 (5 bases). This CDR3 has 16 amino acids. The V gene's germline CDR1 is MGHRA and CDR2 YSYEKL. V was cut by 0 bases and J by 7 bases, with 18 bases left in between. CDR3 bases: TGCGCCAGCAGCCAAGATAGCATTGTTGGGGGTGATGAAGCTTTCTTT. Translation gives CASSQDSIVGGDEAFF.

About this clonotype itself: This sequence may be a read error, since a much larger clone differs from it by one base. The CDR3 nucleotides are TGTGCCAGCTGTTACTCATTTGGACAGGGGAACACTGAAGCTTTCTTT. Its protein is CASCYSFGQGNTEAFF. The gene calls are TRBV6-5 and TRBJ1-1; 8 positions agree with TRBD1. This CDR3 comprises 16 residues. The germline V gene encodes CDR1 MNHEY and CDR2 SVGAGI.

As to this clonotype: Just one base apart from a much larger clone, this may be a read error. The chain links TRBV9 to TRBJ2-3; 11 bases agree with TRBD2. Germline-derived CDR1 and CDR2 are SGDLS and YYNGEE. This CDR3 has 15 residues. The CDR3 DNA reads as TGTGCCAGCAGCCCTAGACTAGCGGGACTAGATTCGCAGTATTTT. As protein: CASSPRLAGLDSQYF.

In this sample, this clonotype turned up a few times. In nucleotides, the CDR3 is TGTGCCAGCAGTTATGGAGCGGGAGATAGGTACGAGCAGTACTTC. This sequence encodes CASSYGAGDRYEQYF. The chain carries TRBV6-2 or TRBV6-3 and TRBJ2-7; TRBD2 agrees at 8 bases. Trimming took 3 bases from V and 4 from J; bases not matched to a gene: 8. The CDR3 is made up of 15 amino acids. The germline V gene encodes CDR1 MNHEY and CDR2 SVGEGT.

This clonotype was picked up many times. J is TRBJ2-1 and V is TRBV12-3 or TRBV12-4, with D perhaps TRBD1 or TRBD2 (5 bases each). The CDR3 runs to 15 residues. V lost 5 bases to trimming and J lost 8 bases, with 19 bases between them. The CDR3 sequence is CASSPGTRYLDEQFF. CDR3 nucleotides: TGTGCCAGCAGTCCCGGGACGAGGTACTTGGATGAGCAGTTCTTC.

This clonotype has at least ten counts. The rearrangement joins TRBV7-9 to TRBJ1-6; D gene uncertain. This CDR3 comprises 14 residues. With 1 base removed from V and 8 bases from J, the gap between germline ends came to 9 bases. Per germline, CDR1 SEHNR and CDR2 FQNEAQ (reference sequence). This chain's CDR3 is CASSLVLAHSPLHF. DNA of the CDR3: TGTGCCAGCAGCTTAGTCTTGGCACATTCACCCCTCCACTTT.

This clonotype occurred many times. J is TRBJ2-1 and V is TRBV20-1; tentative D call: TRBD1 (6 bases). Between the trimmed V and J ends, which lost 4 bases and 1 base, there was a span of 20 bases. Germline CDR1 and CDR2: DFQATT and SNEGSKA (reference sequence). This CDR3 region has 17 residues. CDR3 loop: CSAIMTGRGWSYNEQFF. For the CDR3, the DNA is TGCAGTGCTATTATGACTGGAAGGGGGTGGTCCTACAATGAGCAGTTCTTC.

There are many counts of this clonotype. The CDR3 is CSARAQLSTEQYF. DNA of the CDR3: TGCAGTGCTAGAGCTCAGCTGTCTACGGAGCAGTACTTC. The chain combines TRBV20-1 with TRBJ2-7; D gene unclear. Germline V gene lookup returns CDR1 DFQATT and CDR2 SNEGSKA (reference sequence). Trimming cost V 1 base and J 7 bases, with 14 bases left between them. The CDR3 is 13 residues long.

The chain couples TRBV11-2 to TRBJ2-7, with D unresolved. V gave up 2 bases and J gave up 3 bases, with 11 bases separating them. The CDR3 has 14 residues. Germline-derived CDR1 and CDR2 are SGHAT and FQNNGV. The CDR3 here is CASSLSPMSYEQYF. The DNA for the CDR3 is TGTGCCAGCAGCTTAAGTCCTATGAGCTACGAGCAGTACTTC.

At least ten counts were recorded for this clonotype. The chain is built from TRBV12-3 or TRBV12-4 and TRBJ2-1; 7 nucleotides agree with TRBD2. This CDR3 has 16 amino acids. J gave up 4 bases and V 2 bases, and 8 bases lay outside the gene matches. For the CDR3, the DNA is TGTGCCAGCAGTTTACGAGTGGGAGGGAATTACAATGAGCAGTTCTTC. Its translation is CASSLRVGGNYNEQFF.

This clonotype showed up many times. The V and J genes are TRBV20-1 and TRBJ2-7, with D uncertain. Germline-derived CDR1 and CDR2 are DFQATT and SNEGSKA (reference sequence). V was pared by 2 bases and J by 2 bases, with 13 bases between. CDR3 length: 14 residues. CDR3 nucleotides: TGCAGTGCTAGACGTGGGCAGTTCCCCTACGAGCAGTACTTC. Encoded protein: CSARRGQFPYEQYF.

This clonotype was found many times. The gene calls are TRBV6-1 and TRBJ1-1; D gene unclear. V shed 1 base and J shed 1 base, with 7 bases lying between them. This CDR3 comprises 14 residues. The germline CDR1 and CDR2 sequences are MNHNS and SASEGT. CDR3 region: CASSEGSENTEAFF. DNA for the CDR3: TGTGCCAGCAGTGAAGGTTCGGAGAACACTGAAGCTTTCTTT.

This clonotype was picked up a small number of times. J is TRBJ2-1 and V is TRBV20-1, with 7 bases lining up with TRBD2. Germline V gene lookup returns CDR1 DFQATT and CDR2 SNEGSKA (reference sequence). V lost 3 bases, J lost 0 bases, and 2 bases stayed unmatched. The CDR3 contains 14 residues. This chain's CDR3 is CSASSGTSYNEQFF. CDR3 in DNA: TGCAGTGCTAGCAGCGGGACCTCCTACAATGAGCAGTTCTTC.

CDR3 nucleotides: TGTGCCAGCAGCTTAGGGTCGAATGGGAACACTGAAGCTTTCTTT. Translation gives CASSLGSNGNTEAFF. V gene TRBV7-6 combines with J gene TRBJ1-1; D is uncertain. The CDR3 has 15 amino acids. CDR1 is SGHVS, CDR2 FNYEAQ, per germline. V gave up 1 base and J gave up 1 base, with 10 bases separating them.

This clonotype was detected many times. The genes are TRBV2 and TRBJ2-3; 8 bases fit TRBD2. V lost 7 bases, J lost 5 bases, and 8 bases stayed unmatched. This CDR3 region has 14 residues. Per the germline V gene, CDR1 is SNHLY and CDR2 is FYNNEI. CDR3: CASKSGSALDTQYF. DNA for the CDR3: TGTGCCAGCAAAAGCGGGAGTGCGTTAGATACGCAGTATTTT.

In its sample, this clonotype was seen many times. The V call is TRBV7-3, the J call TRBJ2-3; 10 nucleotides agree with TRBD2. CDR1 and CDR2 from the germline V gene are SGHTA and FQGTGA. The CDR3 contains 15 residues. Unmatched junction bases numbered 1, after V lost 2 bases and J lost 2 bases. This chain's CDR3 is CASSLGLADTDTQYF. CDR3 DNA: TGTGCCAGCAGCTTAGGACTAGCGGACACAGATACGCAGTATTTT. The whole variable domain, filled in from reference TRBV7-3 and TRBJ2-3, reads GAGVSQTPSNKVTEKGKYVELRCDPISGHTALYWYRQSLGQGPEFLIYFQGTGAADDSGLPNDRFFAVRPEGSVSTLKIQRTERGDSAVYLCASSLGLADTDTQYFGPGTRLTVL.